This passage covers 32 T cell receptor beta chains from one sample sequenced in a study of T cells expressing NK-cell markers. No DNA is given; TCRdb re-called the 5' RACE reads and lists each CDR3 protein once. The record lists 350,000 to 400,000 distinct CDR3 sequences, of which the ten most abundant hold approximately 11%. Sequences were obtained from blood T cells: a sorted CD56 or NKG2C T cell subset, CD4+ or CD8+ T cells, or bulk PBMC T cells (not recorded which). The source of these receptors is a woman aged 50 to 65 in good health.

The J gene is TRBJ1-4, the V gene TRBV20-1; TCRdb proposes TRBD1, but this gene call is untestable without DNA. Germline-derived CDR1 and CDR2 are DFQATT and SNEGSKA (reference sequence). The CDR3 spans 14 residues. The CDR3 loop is CSARLTGLSEKLFF.

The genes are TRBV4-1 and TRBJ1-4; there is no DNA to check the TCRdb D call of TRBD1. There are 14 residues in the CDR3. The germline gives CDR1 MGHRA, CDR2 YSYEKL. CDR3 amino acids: CASSQAGVREKLFF.

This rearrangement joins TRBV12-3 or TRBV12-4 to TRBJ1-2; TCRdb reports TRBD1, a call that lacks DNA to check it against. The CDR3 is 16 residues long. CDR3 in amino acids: CASSPFSPGTSYGYTF.

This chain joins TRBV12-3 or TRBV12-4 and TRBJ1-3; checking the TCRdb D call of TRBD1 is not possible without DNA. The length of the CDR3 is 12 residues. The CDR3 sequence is CASSRAGNTIYF.

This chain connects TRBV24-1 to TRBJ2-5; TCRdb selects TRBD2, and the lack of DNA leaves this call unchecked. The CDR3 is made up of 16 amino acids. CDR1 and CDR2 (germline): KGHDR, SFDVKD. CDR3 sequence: CATSDWPTSGQETQYF.

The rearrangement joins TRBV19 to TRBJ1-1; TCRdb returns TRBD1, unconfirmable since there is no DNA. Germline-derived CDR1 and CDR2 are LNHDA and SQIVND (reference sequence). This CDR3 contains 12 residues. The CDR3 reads CASSTRTGWAFF.

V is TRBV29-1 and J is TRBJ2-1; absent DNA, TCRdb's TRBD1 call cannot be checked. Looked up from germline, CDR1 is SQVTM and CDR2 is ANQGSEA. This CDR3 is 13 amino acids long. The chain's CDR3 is CSVEGGALREQFF.

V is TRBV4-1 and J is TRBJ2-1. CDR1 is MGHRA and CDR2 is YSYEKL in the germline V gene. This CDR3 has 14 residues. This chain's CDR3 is CASSQEKWYNEQFF.

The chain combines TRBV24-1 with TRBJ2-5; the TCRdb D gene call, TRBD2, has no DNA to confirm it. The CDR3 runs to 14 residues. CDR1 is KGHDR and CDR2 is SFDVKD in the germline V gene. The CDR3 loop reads CATSAVLDQETQYF.

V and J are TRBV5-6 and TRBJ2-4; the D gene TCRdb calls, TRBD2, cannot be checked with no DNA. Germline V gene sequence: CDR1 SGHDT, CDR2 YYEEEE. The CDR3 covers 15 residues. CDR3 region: CASSERLWAKNIQYF.

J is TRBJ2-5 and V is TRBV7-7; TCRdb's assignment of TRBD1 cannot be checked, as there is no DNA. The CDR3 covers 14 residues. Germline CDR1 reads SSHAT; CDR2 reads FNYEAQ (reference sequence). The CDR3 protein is CASSFPGDQETQYF.

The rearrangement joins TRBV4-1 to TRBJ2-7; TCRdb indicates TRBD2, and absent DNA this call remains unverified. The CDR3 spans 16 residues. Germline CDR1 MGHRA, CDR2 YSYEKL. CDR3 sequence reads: CASSYEWTSGSYEQYF.

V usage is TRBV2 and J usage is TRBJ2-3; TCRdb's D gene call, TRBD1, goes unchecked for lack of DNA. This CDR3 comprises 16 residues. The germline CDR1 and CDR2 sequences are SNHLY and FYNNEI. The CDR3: CASSAAPGGLVDTQYF.

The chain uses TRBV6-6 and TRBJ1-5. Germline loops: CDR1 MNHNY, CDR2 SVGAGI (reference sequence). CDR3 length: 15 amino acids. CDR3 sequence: CASSYGTGRGQPQHF.

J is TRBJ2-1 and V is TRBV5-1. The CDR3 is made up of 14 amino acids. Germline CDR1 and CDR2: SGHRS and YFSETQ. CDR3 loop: CASSYGLAGHEQFF.

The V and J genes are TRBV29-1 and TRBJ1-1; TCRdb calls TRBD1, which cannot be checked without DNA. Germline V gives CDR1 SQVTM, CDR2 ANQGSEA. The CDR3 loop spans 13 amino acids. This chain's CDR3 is CSGKQGAGTEAFF.

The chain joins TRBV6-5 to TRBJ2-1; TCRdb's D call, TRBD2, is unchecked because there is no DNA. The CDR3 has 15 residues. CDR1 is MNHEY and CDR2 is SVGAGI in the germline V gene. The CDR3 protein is CATLLFAGGPYEQFF.

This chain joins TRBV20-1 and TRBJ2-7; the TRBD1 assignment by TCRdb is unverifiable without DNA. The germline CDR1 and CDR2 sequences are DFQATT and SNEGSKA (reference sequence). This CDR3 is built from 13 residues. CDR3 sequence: CSAPGERTYEQYF.

The CDR3 spells CASRAGTEKYEQYF. This chain joins TRBV6-4 and TRBJ2-7; TCRdb selects TRBD1, and the lack of DNA leaves this call unchecked. Germline CDR1 and CDR2: MRHNA and SNTAGT. CDR3 size: 14 residues.

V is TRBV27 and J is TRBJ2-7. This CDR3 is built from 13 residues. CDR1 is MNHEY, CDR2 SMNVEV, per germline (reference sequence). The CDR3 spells CASSFKGTNEQYF.

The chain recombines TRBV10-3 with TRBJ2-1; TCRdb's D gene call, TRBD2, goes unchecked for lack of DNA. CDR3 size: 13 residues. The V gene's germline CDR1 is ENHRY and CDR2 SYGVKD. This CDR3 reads CAIGTPAYNEQFF.

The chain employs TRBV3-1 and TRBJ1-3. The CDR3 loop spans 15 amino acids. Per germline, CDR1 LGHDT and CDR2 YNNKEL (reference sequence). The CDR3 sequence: CASSQDSGAGNTIYF. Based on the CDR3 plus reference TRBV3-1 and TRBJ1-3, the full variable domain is DTAVSQTPKYLVTQMGNDKSIKCEQNLGHDTMYWYKQDSKKFLKIMFSYNNKELIINETVPNRFSPKSPDKAHLNLHINSLELGDSAVYFCASSQDSGAGNTIYFGEGSWLTVV.

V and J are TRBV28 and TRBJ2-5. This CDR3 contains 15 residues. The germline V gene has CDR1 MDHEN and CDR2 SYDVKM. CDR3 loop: CASSSSVRQQETQYF. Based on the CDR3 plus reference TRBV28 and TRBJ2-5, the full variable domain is DVKVTQSSRYLVKRTGEKVFLECVQDMDHENMFWYRQDPGLGLRLIYFSYDVKMKEKGDIPEGYSVSREKKERFSLILESASTNQTSMYLCASSSSVRQQETQYFGPGTRLLVL.

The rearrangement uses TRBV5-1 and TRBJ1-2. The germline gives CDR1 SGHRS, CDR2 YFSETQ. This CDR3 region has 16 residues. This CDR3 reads CASSLRTTQTVYGYTF. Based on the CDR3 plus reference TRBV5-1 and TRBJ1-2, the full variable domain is KAGVTQTPRYLIKTRGQQVTLSCSPISGHRSVSWYQQTPGQGLQFLFEYFSETQRNKGNFPGRFSGRQFSNSRSEMNVSTLELGDSALYLCASSLRTTQTVYGYTFGSGTRLTVV.

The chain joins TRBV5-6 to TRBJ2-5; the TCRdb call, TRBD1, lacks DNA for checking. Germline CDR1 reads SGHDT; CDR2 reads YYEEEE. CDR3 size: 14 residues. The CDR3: CASSLPQGWETQYF.

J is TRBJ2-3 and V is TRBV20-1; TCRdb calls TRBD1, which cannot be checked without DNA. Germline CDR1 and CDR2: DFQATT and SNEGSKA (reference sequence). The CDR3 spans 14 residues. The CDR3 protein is CSAEGVGHTDTQYF.

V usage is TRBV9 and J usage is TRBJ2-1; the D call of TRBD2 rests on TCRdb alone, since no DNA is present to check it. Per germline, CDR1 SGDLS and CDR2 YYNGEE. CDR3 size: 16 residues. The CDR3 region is CASSGRGLASYNEQFF. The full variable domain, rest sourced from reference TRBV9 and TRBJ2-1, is DSGVTQTPKHLITATGQRVTLRCSPRSGDLSVYWYQQSLDQGLQFLIQYYNGEERAKGNILERFSAQQFPDLHSELNLSSLELGDSALYFCASSGRGLASYNEQFFGPGTRLTVL.

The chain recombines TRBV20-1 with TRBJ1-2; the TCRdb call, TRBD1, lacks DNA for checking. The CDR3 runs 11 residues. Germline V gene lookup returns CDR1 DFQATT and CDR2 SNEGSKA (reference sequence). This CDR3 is CSATWGGINTF.

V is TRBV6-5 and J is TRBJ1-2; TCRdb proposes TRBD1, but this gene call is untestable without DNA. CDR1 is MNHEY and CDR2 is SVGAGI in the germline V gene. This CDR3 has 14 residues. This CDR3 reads CASSYTGSNYGYTF.

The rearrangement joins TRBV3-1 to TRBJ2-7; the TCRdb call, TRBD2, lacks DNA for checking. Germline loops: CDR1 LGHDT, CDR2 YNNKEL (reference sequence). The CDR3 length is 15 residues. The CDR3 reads CASSQEVPGAGEQYF.

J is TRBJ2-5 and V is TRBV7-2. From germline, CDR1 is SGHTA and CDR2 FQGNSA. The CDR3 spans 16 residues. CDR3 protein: CASSLEFGRYRETQYF.

The CDR3 region is CASSRGTDKNIQYF. V is TRBV27 and J is TRBJ2-4; the TCRdb call, TRBD1, lacks DNA for checking. The CDR3 consists of 14 residues. Germline loops: CDR1 MNHEY, CDR2 SMNVEV (reference sequence).